This is a list of T cell receptor beta chains from one sample in a study of blood T cell repertoires in COVID-19. TCRdb keeps only in-frame clones here, not all; method: immunoSEQ multiplex PCR. The sample includes about 170,000 clones, roughly 83% of them seen just once. The sample consisted of PBMCs or T cells enriched from blood (not recorded which). The receptors stem from a woman between 50 and 59 years old who had recovered from COVID-19. Each CDR3 is given with its conserved first and last residue. The D gene is left open where the match is weak. Part of the rows lack a size; the others show once, few, many or a class for expanded clones.

clone size: once; J gene: TRBJ2-4; V gene: TRBV7-9; D gene: NA; CDR3 protein: CASSLGPASLAKNIQYF
clone size: NA; J gene: TRBJ1-5; V gene: TRBV6-5; D gene: NA; CDR3 protein: CASSPGLNQPQHF
clone size: NA; J gene: TRBJ1-1; V gene: TRBV7-6; D gene: NA; CDR3 protein: CASSLLQGASEAFF
clone size: NA; J gene: TRBJ1-5; V gene: TRBV18; D gene: NA; CDR3 protein: CASSPRFLGQGGQPQHF
clone size: few; J gene: TRBJ2-3; V gene: TRBV10-3; D gene: TRBD1; CDR3 protein: CAISEGTGGSDTQYF
clone size: once; J gene: TRBJ2-1; V gene: TRBV4-2; D gene: TRBD2; CDR3 protein: CASSLSTSGSYNEQFF
clone size: NA; J gene: TRBJ1-1; V gene: TRBV29-1; D gene: NA; CDR3 protein: CSVSPMNTEAFF
clone size: NA; J gene: TRBJ1-5; V gene: TRBV4-3; D gene: NA; CDR3 protein: CASSQETGDNQPQHF
clone size: NA; J gene: TRBJ1-6; V gene: TRBV19; D gene: NA; CDR3 protein: CASSDRGTSPLHF
clone size: NA; J gene: TRBJ1-2; V gene: TRBV11-2; D gene: TRBD1; CDR3 protein: CASSSLTGIAGHGYTF
clone size: NA; J gene: TRBJ1-2; V gene: TRBV5-1; D gene: TRBD1; CDR3 protein: CASSLDLLQGANGYTF
clone size: NA; J gene: TRBJ1-2; V gene: TRBV7-9; D gene: NA; CDR3 protein: CASSLLQEGNYGYTF
clone size: NA; J gene: TRBJ1-2; V gene: TRBV18; D gene: TRBD1; CDR3 protein: CASSQDRAGGYTF
clone size: NA; J gene: TRBJ2-2; V gene: TRBV19; D gene: NA; CDR3 protein: CASAGTPTGELFF
clone size: NA; J gene: TRBJ2-1; V gene: TRBV23-1; D gene: TRBD2; CDR3 protein: CASSPLGTSWYNEQFF
clone size: NA; J gene: TRBJ2-4; V gene: TRBV30; D gene: NA; CDR3 protein: CAWSVGLAKNIQYF
clone size: NA; J gene: TRBJ1-3; V gene: TRBV28; D gene: NA; CDR3 protein: CASSFVGLGNTIYF
clone size: NA; J gene: TRBJ2-3; V gene: TRBV6-5; D gene: TRBD1; CDR3 protein: CASSYNRGTDTQYF
clone size: NA; J gene: TRBJ1-2; V gene: TRBV28; D gene: NA; CDR3 protein: CASSFRDRGYTF
clone size: NA; J gene: TRBJ1-4; V gene: TRBV6-2/TRBV6-3; D gene: TRBD1; CDR3 protein: CASSSVIGDRDGEKLFF
clone size: NA; J gene: TRBJ2-5; V gene: TRBV12-3/TRBV12-4; D gene: NA; CDR3 protein: CASSFQETQYF
clone size: once; J gene: TRBJ1-5; V gene: TRBV7-2; D gene: NA; CDR3 protein: CASSKQGIGQPQHF
clone size: NA; J gene: TRBJ2-1; V gene: TRBV24-1; D gene: NA; CDR3 protein: CATSDSTGSSYNEQFF
clone size: NA; J gene: TRBJ1-1; V gene: TRBV5-5; D gene: NA; CDR3 protein: CASSLVGLSNTEAFF
clone size: NA; J gene: TRBJ2-1; V gene: TRBV5-5; D gene: NA; CDR3 protein: CASSRGAEGLYNEQFF
clone size: few; J gene: TRBJ1-2; V gene: TRBV4-1; D gene: NA; CDR3 protein: CASSQAGNYGYTF
clone size: NA; J gene: TRBJ1-4; V gene: TRBV11-2; D gene: NA; CDR3 protein: CASSPFGGVGEKLFF
clone size: NA; J gene: TRBJ1-4; V gene: TRBV2; D gene: TRBD1; CDR3 protein: CASRRQGALEKLFF
clone size: NA; J gene: TRBJ1-1; V gene: TRBV7-9; D gene: TRBD1; CDR3 protein: CASSPGQRQAFF
clone size: NA; J gene: TRBJ1-1; V gene: TRBV7-9; D gene: NA; CDR3 protein: CASSFTENTEAFF
clone size: NA; J gene: TRBJ1-4; V gene: TRBV4-1; D gene: TRBD1; CDR3 protein: CASSLGTVNEKLFF
clone size: NA; J gene: TRBJ2-3; V gene: TRBV19; D gene: TRBD2; CDR3 protein: CASSRVLAGYTDTQYF
clone size: few; J gene: TRBJ1-2; V gene: TRBV6-5; D gene: TRBD1; CDR3 protein: CASSSQGGSNGYTF
clone size: once; J gene: TRBJ2-5; V gene: TRBV11-2; D gene: TRBD2; CDR3 protein: CASSVSGTSGQETQYF
clone size: NA; J gene: TRBJ1-2; V gene: TRBV6-5; D gene: TRBD1; CDR3 protein: CATARSGGNSYGYTF
clone size: NA; J gene: TRBJ2-5; V gene: TRBV7-9; D gene: NA; CDR3 protein: CASSLIPLGETQYF
clone size: NA; J gene: TRBJ2-5; V gene: TRBV5-1; D gene: NA; CDR3 protein: CASSLKGSPGEETQYF
clone size: NA; J gene: TRBJ1-5; V gene: TRBV2; D gene: NA; CDR3 protein: CASSEGRGASNQPQHF
clone size: NA; J gene: TRBJ1-6; V gene: TRBV11-2; D gene: TRBD1; CDR3 protein: CASSLGTGNDSPLHF
clone size: NA; J gene: TRBJ1-5; V gene: TRBV18; D gene: TRBD1; CDR3 protein: CASSQKDREYQPQHF
clone size: NA; J gene: TRBJ1-2; V gene: TRBV7-2; D gene: NA; CDR3 protein: CASSSSYPYGYTF
clone size: NA; J gene: TRBJ2-1; V gene: TRBV3-1/TRBV3-2; D gene: NA; CDR3 protein: CASSGSGPRHTEQFF
clone size: NA; J gene: TRBJ2-1; V gene: TRBV11-2; D gene: NA; CDR3 protein: CASSLSQGVGNEQFF
clone size: NA; J gene: TRBJ1-1; V gene: TRBV5-1; D gene: NA; CDR3 protein: CASSLGEGRNTEAFF
clone size: NA; J gene: TRBJ2-1; V gene: TRBV7-8; D gene: TRBD2; CDR3 protein: CASSISGGAEGQNEQFF
clone size: few; J gene: TRBJ2-1; V gene: TRBV7-2; D gene: NA; CDR3 protein: CASSPGLSPGEQFF
clone size: NA; J gene: TRBJ1-3; V gene: TRBV19; D gene: NA; CDR3 protein: CASSLPPGRLSGNTIYF
clone size: few; J gene: TRBJ1-2; V gene: TRBV27; D gene: TRBD1; CDR3 protein: CASSDRVEYGYTF
clone size: NA; J gene: TRBJ1-1; V gene: TRBV7-9; D gene: NA; CDR3 protein: CASSLAPDRNTEAFF